This T cell receptor (beta chain) was documented in a study of CXCR3-negative and CXCR3-positive naive CD8 T cells. UMI-labeled 5' RACE TRB cDNA libraries were prepared from the cells. TCRdb re-called the 5' RACE reads; one entry per CDR3 protein, DNA not given. This sample lists 100,000 to 150,000 distinct CDR3 sequences; its ten largest clones have 0.29%. The CDR3 is 16 residues long. The germline gives CDR1 SEHNR, CDR2 FQNEAQ (reference sequence). The chain recombines TRBV7-9 with TRBJ2-7; TCRdb indicates TRBD1, and absent DNA this call remains unverified. Sequencing input: naive CXCR3- CD8+ T cells from blood. The subset: CD45RO-CCR7+CD27+CD95- naive CD8+ T cells lacking CXCR3 (TNR3-). This clonotype originated in a human donor in good health. Some clones in this sample may be carry-over from other donors' samples. This CDR3 is CASSSEKATGGREQYF.